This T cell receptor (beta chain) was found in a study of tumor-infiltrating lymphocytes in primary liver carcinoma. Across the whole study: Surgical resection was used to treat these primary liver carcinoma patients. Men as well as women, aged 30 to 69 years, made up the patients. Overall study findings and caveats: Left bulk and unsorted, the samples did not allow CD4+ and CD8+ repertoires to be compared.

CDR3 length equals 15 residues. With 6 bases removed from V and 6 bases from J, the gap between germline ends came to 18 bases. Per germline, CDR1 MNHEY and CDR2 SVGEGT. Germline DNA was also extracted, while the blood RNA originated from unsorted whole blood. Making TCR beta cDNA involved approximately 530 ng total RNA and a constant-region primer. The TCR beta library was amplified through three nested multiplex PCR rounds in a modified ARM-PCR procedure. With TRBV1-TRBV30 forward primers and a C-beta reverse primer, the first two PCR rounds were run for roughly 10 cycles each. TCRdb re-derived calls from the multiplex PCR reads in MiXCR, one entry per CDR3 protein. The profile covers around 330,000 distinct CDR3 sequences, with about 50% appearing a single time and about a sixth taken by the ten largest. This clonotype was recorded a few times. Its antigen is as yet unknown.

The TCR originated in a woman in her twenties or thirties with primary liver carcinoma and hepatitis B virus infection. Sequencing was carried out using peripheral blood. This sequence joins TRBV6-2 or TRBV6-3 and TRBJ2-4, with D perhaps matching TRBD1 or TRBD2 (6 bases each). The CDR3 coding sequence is TGTGCCAGCAGACACGGGGGCACAGACCCAAACATTCAGTACTTC. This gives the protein CASRHGGTDPNIQYF.